These T cell receptor beta chains were read from a single sample in a study of CD8 T cells in ankylosing spondylitis. MiXCR, run by TCRdb on the 5' RACE reads, gives a single entry per CDR3 protein. The sample has some 330,000 distinct CDR3 sequences, roughly 8% seen once. The sequenced material came from blood, either unsorted or a sorted T cell fraction (not recorded which). The receptors stem from a male donor with ankylosing spondylitis. The CDR3 runs from the conserved cysteine through the conserved F or W. The D gene is left open where the match is weak. Size is omitted from some rows. Given values are once, few, many or a class for expanded clones.

j_call,clone_size,d_call,v_call,cdr3_aa,cdr3_nt
TRBJ2-7,few,-,TRBV2,CASSEGDYEQYF,TGTGCCAGCTCAGAGGGCGACTACGAGCAGTACTTC
TRBJ2-1,-,TRBD1,TRBV20-1,CSARDPLGQLNEQFF,TGCAGTGCTAGAGACCCCCTGGGACAGCTCAATGAGCAGTTCTTC
TRBJ2-3,many,-,TRBV2,CASSEQQVSTDTQYF,TGTGCCAGCAGTGAACAGCAAGTCAGCACAGATACGCAGTATTTT
TRBJ1-6,-,-,TRBV6-1,CASSEQPMNNSPLHF,TGTGCCAGCAGTGAACAACCCATGAATAATTCACCCCTCCACTTT
TRBJ1-5,few,-,TRBV5-6,CASSFQGSSNQPQHF,TGTGCCAGCAGCTTTCAGGGGTCGAGCAATCAGCCCCAGCATTTT
TRBJ2-1,-,-,TRBV15,CATRETGRPYNEQFF,TGTGCCACCAGAGAGACAGGGAGGCCCTACAATGAGCAGTTCTTC
TRBJ2-3,many,-,TRBV24-1,CATSEPRISSTDTQYF,TGTGCCACCAGTGAGCCCAGAATATCTAGCACAGATACGCAGTATTTT
TRBJ2-5,many,-,TRBV12-3/TRBV12-4,CASSPDGSGTQYF,TGTGCCAGCAGTCCCGATGGTTCCGGGACCCAGTACTTC
TRBJ2-1,few,-,TRBV28,CASRPPGVSEQFF,TGTGCCAGCAGGCCCCCGGGGGTTAGTGAGCAGTTCTTC
TRBJ2-1,-,-,TRBV6-2/TRBV6-3,CASGRGPPAYNEQFF,TGTGCCAGCGGAAGAGGGCCCCCGGCTTACAATGAGCAGTTCTTC
TRBJ2-1,few,-,TRBV7-8,CASSLEVIEQFF,TGTGCCAGCAGCTTAGAAGTTATTGAGCAGTTCTTC
TRBJ2-4,many,TRBD2,TRBV12-3/TRBV12-4,CASSEREWAKNIQYF,TGTGCCAGCAGTGAGCGGGAGTGGGCCAAAAACATTCAGTACTTC
TRBJ1-2,many,TRBD1,TRBV20-1,CSARDPDRGSSGYTF,TGCAGTGCTAGAGATCCGGACAGGGGTAGTAGTGGCTACACCTTC
TRBJ1-4,many,TRBD1,TRBV9,CASSPHRGFSEKLFF,TGTGCCAGCAGCCCCCACAGGGGGTTTAGTGAAAAACTGTTTTTT
TRBJ2-2,-,-,TRBV6-1,CASSEAGGGGGELFF,TGTGCCAGCAGTGAAGCCGGAGGGGGCGGCGGGGAGCTGTTTTTT
TRBJ1-1,-,TRBD1,TRBV6-2/TRBV6-3,CASRGTGLGTEAFF,TGTGCCAGCAGAGGGACAGGGCTGGGGACTGAAGCTTTCTTT
TRBJ2-3,-,TRBD2,TRBV28,CTSSRQVAGGDTQYF,TGTACCAGCAGCCGCCAAGTAGCGGGAGGAGATACGCAGTATTTT
TRBJ1-1,-,-,TRBV30,CAWSQDGNTEAFF,TGTGCCTGGAGTCAGGACGGTAACACTGAAGCTTTCTTT
TRBJ2-1,many,-,TRBV25-1,CASRGWTEFF,TGTGCCAGCAGAGGGTGGACAGAGTTCTTC
TRBJ2-3,many,TRBD2,TRBV4-1,CASSQKAGGPSSTDTQYF,TGCGCCAGCAGCCAGAAAGCGGGAGGGCCTTCTAGCACAGATACGCAGTATTTT
TRBJ2-7,many,TRBD1,TRBV6-5,CASSSDRERYEQYF,TGTGCCAGCAGTTCCGACAGGGAAAGATACGAGCAGTACTTC
TRBJ2-1,few,-,TRBV27,CASSFNRDNEQFF,TGTGCCAGCAGTTTTAATAGAGACAATGAGCAGTTCTTC
TRBJ2-3,-,TRBD2,TRBV6-1,CASRKRDWADTQYF,TGTGCCAGCAGAAAGCGGGATTGGGCAGATACGCAGTATTTT
TRBJ2-3,few,-,TRBV7-9,CASSAPPSKDTQYF,TGTGCCAGCAGCGCCCCCCCTAGCAAAGATACGCAGTATTTT
TRBJ2-7,-,-,TRBV20-1,CSVLSNFLGTATTYEQYF,TGCAGTGTATTGTCGAATTTTCTGGGGACCGCAACGACCTACGAGCAGTACTTC
TRBJ2-1,many,TRBD1,TRBV5-1,CASSLTGTGGSNEQFF,TGCGCCAGCAGCTTAACCGGGACAGGGGGATCGAATGAGCAGTTCTTC
TRBJ2-1,few,-,TRBV7-2,CASSFVWSAYNEQFF,TGTGCCAGCAGCTTTGTCTGGAGCGCCTACAATGAGCAGTTCTTC
TRBJ2-3,-,-,TRBV4-1,CASSQEAVYTQYF,TGCGCCAGCAGCCAAGAGGCCGTATATACGCAGTATTTT
TRBJ2-4,many,TRBD1,TRBV11-1,CASSHNPGQGVSKNIQYF,TGTGCCAGCAGCCACAATCCGGGACAGGGAGTTTCCAAAAACATTCAGTACTTC
TRBJ2-7,few,-,TRBV2,CASGDHYEQYF,TGTGCCAGCGGGGATCACTACGAGCAGTACTTC
TRBJ2-2,many,-,TRBV9,CASSPPAGELFF,TGTGCCAGCAGCCCCCCAGCCGGGGAGCTGTTTTTT
TRBJ1-4,few,-,TRBV19,CASSPRPDEKLFF,TGTGCCAGTAGTCCTCGTCCCGATGAAAAACTGTTTTTT
TRBJ1-6,many,-,TRBV15,CATSRGDSFVNSPLHF,TGTGCCACCAGCAGAGGAGACAGTTTTGTGAATTCACCCCTCCACTTT
TRBJ2-7,-,-,TRBV7-2,CASSLAGRDYEQYF,TGTGCCAGCAGCTTAGCGGGGCGGGACTACGAGCAGTACTTC
TRBJ1-6,-,-,TRBV7-6,CASSVGVMYNSPLHF,TGTGCCAGCAGCGTAGGGGTTATGTATAATTCACCCCTCCACTTT
TRBJ2-7,-,TRBD1,TRBV27,CASTTGTGGVEQYF,TGTGCCAGCACTACCGGGACAGGGGGCGTCGAGCAGTACTTC
TRBJ2-1,few,TRBD1,TRBV18,CASSPGGQVDEQFF,TGTGCCAGCTCACCAGGAGGACAGGTTGATGAGCAGTTCTTC
TRBJ2-3,-,TRBD2,TRBV28,CASGLAGVSSTDTQYF,TGTGCCAGCGGACTAGCGGGAGTTTCTAGCACAGATACGCAGTATTTT
TRBJ2-1,-,TRBD2,TRBV15,CATSNPAGRTPEQFF,TGTGCCACCAGCAACCCAGCGGGGAGGACCCCTGAGCAGTTCTTC
TRBJ1-5,few,-,TRBV4-1,CASSQAATGSINQPQHF,TGCGCCAGCAGCCAAGCCGCGACAGGTTCCATCAATCAGCCCCAGCATTTT
TRBJ2-1,few,TRBD2,TRBV20-1,CSASPTSGRYNEQFF,TGCAGTGCTAGCCCGACTAGCGGGAGGTACAATGAGCAGTTCTTC
TRBJ2-2,-,TRBD2,TRBV6-2/TRBV6-3,CASTAPGLAGGPGELFF,TGTGCCAGCACCGCACCGGGACTAGCGGGAGGACCCGGGGAGCTGTTTTTT